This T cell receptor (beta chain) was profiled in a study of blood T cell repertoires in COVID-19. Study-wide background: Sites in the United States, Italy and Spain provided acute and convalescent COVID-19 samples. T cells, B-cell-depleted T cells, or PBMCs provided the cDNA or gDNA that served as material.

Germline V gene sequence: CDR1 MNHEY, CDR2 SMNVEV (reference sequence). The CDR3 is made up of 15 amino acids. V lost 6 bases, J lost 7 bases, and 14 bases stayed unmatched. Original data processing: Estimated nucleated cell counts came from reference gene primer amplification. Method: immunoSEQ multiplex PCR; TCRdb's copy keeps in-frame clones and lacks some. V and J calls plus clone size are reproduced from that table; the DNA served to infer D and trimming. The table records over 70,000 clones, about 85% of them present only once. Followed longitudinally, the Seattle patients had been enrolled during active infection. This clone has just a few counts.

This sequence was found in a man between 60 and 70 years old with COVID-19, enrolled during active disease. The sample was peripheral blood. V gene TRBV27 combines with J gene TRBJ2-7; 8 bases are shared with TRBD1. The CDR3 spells CASRLTGASPQEQYF. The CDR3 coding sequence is TGTGCCAGCAGATTGACAGGGGCGAGCCCCCAAGAGCAGTACTTC.